The TCR beta chain described here comes from a study of neoadjuvant anti-PD-1 for oral cavity cancer (dated by TCRdb to about 2021). As for the study more broadly: Patients mostly received three to four biweekly doses of nivolumab at 3 mg/kg before curative-intent surgical resection. A fourth nivolumab dose was given around day 43 to patients without progression, and definitive surgical resection was performed in those patients on days 50-56. Under RECIST 1.1, patients with complete response, partial response or stable disease were classed as responders, and patients with progression were classed as non-responders. The parent correlative cohort had 12 to 13 patients and a response rate of more than 25%.

PBMC libraries used mostly roughly 480 ng of input genomic DNA for deep sequencing, with six replicates per sample. The immunoSEQ hsTCRbeta kit was used to prepare TCRbeta libraries, following the manufacturer's instructions. The finished libraries were brought together in one pool at roughly 2.7 nM, which was then read using an Illumina NovaSeq 6000 S4 flow cell. The original pipeline was this. The immunoSEQ Analyzer was used for raw data preprocessing and quality control. The analysis was restricted to productive rearrangements, with each unique CDR3 amino acid sequence defining a clonotype. Repertoire clonality was estimated as the Gini-Simpson index, which was calculated using the R package tcR. Gini indices were compared with Student's t test, and associations with tumor size change were assessed by Pearson correlation. As stored in TCRdb, this immuneACCESS dataset retains in-frame rearrangements with V and J assigned. A fraction of the clones does not appear; measured against another copy, unresolved V genes explain less than half of the discrepancy, and the remainder lacks a known reason. V, J and clone size were drawn from that table, and D and trimming were deduced from the DNA. For this sample there are tens of thousands of clones; 85% appear just once. Around 3.2% of the sample is in the top ten clones.

The sample's time point label is to be understood as: after neoadjuvant nivolumab, at surgical resection. Patients had been newly diagnosed with stage II-IVA oral cavity squamous cell carcinoma, and no prior systemic or radiation treatment had been given to the patients. The cohort was composed of patients with HPV-negative, locally advanced oral cavity squamous cell carcinoma. Peripheral blood mononuclear cells were analyzed directly, without maintenance or expansion in culture. Samples came from a longitudinal correlative study of a single-arm phase II trial of neoadjuvant nivolumab in oral cavity squamous cell carcinoma. Subject-matched pre- and post-treatment PBMCs and tumors from three responders and three non-responders underwent genomic DNA-based TCRbeta sequencing. Peripheral blood mononuclear cells were collected once before nivolumab treatment and again after treatment, at the time of surgery. The Maxwell RSC DNA from Cells kit was used to extract genomic DNA from PBMCs.

This clone occurred once. Its antigen is not yet known. No base-level quality is on record; no much larger clone is a single base apart. Paper-wide results and their limitations: After neoadjuvant nivolumab, significantly higher T cell clonality (Gini index) was found within PBMCs in non-responders than in responders. Only a few patients per response group were included in the TCR analyses, and the authors called for validation in larger cohorts. Higher pretreatment blood Treg/Th17 ratios correlated with both higher pretreatment blood TCRbeta clonality and lower post-treatment tumor TCRbeta clonality.

The TCR sequence derives from a person aged 35 to 85 with oral cavity squamous cell carcinoma. Sample: PBMCs, taken after nivolumab (anti-PD-1) treatment.

The nucleotides are TGTGCCAGCAGCGACGTCGGACTAGCGGACACCGGGGAGCTGTTTTTT. It translates to CASSDVGLADTGELFF. This receptor chain uses TRBV14 and TRBJ2-2, with 10 central nucleotides matching TRBD2. From the cysteine up to the phenylalanine, the CDR3 has a length of 16 residues. The CDR3 DNA has 48 bases and is translated from base 1. Trimmed from V: 5 bases; trimmed from J: 3 bases; junction bases lacking a gene match: 6. Via the germline V gene, CDR1 is SGHDN and CDR2 FVKESK. The full variable domain, completed from the reference TRBV14 and TRBJ2-2 proteins outside the CDR3, reads EAGVTQFPSHSVIEKGQTVTLRCDPISGHDNLYWYRRVMGKEIKFLLHFVKESKQDESGMPNNRFLAERTGGTYSTLKVQPAELEDSGVYFCASSDVGLADTGELFFGEGSRLTVL.